This T cell receptor (beta chain) was profiled in a study of a mutant IDH1 vaccine in newly diagnosed glioma. Across the study: Most patients had received both radiotherapy and temozolomide, the prior options being radiotherapy, temozolomide, or both.

Produced via immunoSEQ multiplex PCR; TCRdb's table is partial and in-frame only. The sample lists 52,000 or so clones; about 81% were seen once. As concerns this clone: Antigen: not known.

The CDR3 loop spans 16 amino acids. With 5 bases clipped from V and 1 base from J, the junction kept 4 bases outside the gene matches. Germline loops: CDR1 SGHTA, CDR2 FQGNSA. Time point given: week 23, last vaccination. Each vaccine dose was 300 ug of mutant IDH1 20-mer peptide, with topical imiquimod. The specimen was PBMCs, collected from a glioma patient whose treatment included an IDH1 peptide vaccine. This clonotype originated in a woman aged 40 to 49 with glioma. Some clones in this sample may be carry-over from other donors' samples. The chain combines TRBV7-2 with TRBJ2-5, with 13 bases lining up with TRBD2. CDR3 sequence: CASSRLAGGFQETQYF. CDR3 nucleotide sequence: TGTGCCAGCAGCCGACTAGCGGGGGGATTCCAAGAGACCCAGTACTTC.